Shown below are 11 T cell receptor beta chains from a single sample sequenced in a study of blood T cells in healthy people across ages. Together with a sample-barcoded 5' primer, a J-beta primer mix was included in a second PCR lasting roughly 6 to 12 cycles. One entry per CDR3 protein, called by TCRdb with MiXCR from the 5' RACE reads. The sample lists 1.5 million to 2 million distinct CDR3 sequences; about 30% were seen once. Sequenced input: blood. The receptors derive from a woman in her twenties or thirties in good health.

The chain uses TRBV25-1 and TRBJ2-7, with TRBD2 as a possible D gene (5 bases). Germline CDR1 and CDR2: MGHDK and SYGVNS. V was trimmed by 3 bases and J by 4 bases, leaving 19 bases between them. CDR3 size: 16 residues. CDR3 in amino acids: CASSDNLWRRKYEQYF. The CDR3 DNA reads as TGTGCCAGCAGTGACAATCTTTGGCGGAGGAAGTACGAGCAGTACTTC.

J is TRBJ2-5 and V is TRBV5-1, with 8 positions matching TRBD2. Germline V CDR1 and CDR2: SGHRS, YFSETQ. V shed 4 bases, J shed 4 bases, and the junction held 18 bases outside the gene matches. The CDR3 spans 18 residues. The CDR3 region has the DNA TGCGCCAGCAGCCTCCTCACGGGAGGGTTGGGGGGCGGAGAGACCCAGTACTTC. Translated, it gives CASSLLTGGLGGGETQYF.

The rearrangement links TRBV27 to TRBJ2-6; D unresolved. The V gene's germline CDR1 is MNHEY and CDR2 SMNVEV (reference sequence). This CDR3 has 15 residues. The V gene lost 6 bases and the J gene lost 4 bases, with 13 bases spanning the gap. The CDR3 sequence: CASSTILSGANVLTF. The CDR3 DNA follows: TGTGCCAGCAGCACTATCCTGTCAGGGGCCAACGTCCTGACTTTC.

Only a few counts were recorded for this clonotype. This chain links TRBV20-1 with TRBJ2-3; TRBD2 might be the D (5 bases). V lost 0 bases and J 0 bases, leaving 13 bases between the germline ends. Per germline, CDR1 DFQATT and CDR2 SNEGSKA (reference sequence). The CDR3 is made up of 16 amino acids. CDR3 loop: CSARDTNGGSTDTQYF. The DNA for the CDR3 is TGCAGTGCTAGAGATACTAATGGCGGGAGCACAGATACGCAGTATTTT.

V and J are TRBV10-3 and TRBJ1-1; D may be TRBD1 (5 bases). The germline V gene has CDR1 ENHRY and CDR2 SYGVKD. The CDR3 contains 20 residues. V was clipped by 0 bases and J by 3 bases, with 26 bases between them. Here the CDR3 reads CAISESESRGRRGGDTEAFF. As DNA, the CDR3 is TGTGCCATCAGTGAGTCCGAGTCGAGGGGCCGTAGGGGCGGGGACACTGAAGCTTTCTTT.

The chain uses TRBV20-1 and TRBJ2-6; D is perhaps TRBD2 (6 bases). Germline CDR1 DFQATT, CDR2 SNEGSKA (reference sequence). With 6 bases removed from V and 1 base from J, the gap between germline ends came to 16 bases. This CDR3 spans 16 amino acids. CDR3 DNA: TGCAGTGCCGAGCGGATGGGGGGTTCTGGGGCCAACGTCCTGACTTTC. This translates into CSAERMGGSGANVLTF.

This clonotype was found a few times. The J gene is TRBJ2-1, the V gene TRBV20-1; D might be TRBD1 or TRBD2, each matching 5 bases. Germline V CDR1 and CDR2: DFQATT, SNEGSKA (reference sequence). This CDR3 has 13 amino acids. CDR3 protein: CRPEGLRRSEQFF. CDR3 coding DNA: TGCCGGCCTGAGGGGCTACGGCGTTCGGAGCAGTTCTTC.

The V call is TRBV7-9, the J call TRBJ2-1; D remains ambiguous. Germline CDR1 SEHNR, CDR2 FQNEAQ (reference sequence). This CDR3 region has 12 residues. V lost 1 base, J lost 6 bases, and 4 bases lay in between. The CDR3 nucleotides read TGTGCCAGCAGCTTAGGCTGCAATGAGCAGTTCTTC. Encoded protein: CASSLGCNEQFF.

Ten or more counts support this clonotype. The gene calls are TRBV7-2 and TRBJ1-1; D is undetermined. Germline lookup yields CDR1 SGHTA and CDR2 FQGNSA. V was pared by 4 bases and J by 4 bases, with 10 bases between. The CDR3 totals 13 residues. CDR3 nucleotides: TGTGCCAGCAGCTACAAGGGTGGCACTGAAGCTTTCTTT. This sequence encodes CASSYKGGTEAFF.

In its sample, this clonotype was seen many times. The chain has TRBV20-1 and TRBJ2-7; the D gene is possibly TRBD2 (6 bases). Per the germline V gene, CDR1 is DFQATT and CDR2 is SNEGSKA (reference sequence). Trimming stripped 3 bases from V and 7 bases from J, with 10 bases between. This CDR3 comprises 11 residues. The CDR3 reads CSASLAKEQYF. The DNA for the CDR3 is TGCAGTGCTAGTCTAGCGAAGGAGCAGTACTTC.

The chain has TRBV18 and TRBJ1-5; D is unresolved. V lost 3 bases to trimming and J lost 9 bases, with 12 bases between them. CDR3 length: 13 residues. CDR1 is KGHSH and CDR2 is LQKENI in the germline V gene. The CDR3 nucleotides read TGTGCCAGCTCACCCGCACGAGTGCCGCCCCAGCATTTT. This gives the protein CASSPARVPPQHF.